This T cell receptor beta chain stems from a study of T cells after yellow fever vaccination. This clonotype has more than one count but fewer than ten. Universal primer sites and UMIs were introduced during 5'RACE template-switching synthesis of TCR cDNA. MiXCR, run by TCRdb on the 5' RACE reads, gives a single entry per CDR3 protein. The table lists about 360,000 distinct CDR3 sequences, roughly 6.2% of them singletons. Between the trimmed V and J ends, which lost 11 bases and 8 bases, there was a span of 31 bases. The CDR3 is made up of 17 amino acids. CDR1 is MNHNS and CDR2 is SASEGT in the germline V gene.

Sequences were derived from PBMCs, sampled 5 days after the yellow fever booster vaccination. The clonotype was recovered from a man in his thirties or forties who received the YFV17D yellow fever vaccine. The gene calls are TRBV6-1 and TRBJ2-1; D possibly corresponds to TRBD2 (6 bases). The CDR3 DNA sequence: TGTGCCCGCCAGCCCCAAGTTGGAAGCGGGTCACAATATGAGCAGTTCTTC. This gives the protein CARQPQVGSGSQYEQFF.